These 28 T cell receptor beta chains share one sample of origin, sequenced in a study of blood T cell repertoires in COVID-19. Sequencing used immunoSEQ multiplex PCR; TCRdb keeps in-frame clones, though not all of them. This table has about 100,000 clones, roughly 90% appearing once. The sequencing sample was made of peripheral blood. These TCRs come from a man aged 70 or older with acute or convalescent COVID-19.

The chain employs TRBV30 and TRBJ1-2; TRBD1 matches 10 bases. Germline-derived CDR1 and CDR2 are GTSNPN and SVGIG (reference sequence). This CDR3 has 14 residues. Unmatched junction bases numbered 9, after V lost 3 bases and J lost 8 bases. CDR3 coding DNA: TGTGCCTGGAGGAGGGGACAGGGGATTAGAGGCTACACCTTC. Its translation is CAWRRGQGIRGYTF.

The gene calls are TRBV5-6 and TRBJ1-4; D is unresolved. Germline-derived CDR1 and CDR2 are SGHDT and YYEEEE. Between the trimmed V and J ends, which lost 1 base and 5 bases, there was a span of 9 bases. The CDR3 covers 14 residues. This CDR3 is CASSLLLVNEKLFF. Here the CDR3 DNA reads TGTGCCAGCAGCTTGTTACTCGTGAATGAAAAACTGTTTTTT.

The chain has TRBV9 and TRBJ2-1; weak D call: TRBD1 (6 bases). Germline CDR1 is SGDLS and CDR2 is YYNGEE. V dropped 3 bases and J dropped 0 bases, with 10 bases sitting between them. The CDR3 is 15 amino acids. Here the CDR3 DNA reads TGTGCCAGCAGCGCCGGACAGAGCTCCTACAATGAGCAGTTCTTC. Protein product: CASSAGQSSYNEQFF.

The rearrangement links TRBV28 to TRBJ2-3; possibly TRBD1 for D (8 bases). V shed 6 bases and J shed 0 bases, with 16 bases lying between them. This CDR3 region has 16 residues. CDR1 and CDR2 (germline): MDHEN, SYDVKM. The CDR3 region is CASRLDRGGSTDTQYF. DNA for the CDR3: TGTGCCAGCAGGCTTGACAGGGGAGGGAGCACAGATACGCAGTATTTT. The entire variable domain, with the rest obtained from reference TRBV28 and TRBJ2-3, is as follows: DVKVTQSSRYLVKRTGEKVFLECVQDMDHENMFWYRQDPGLGLRLIYFSYDVKMKEKGDIPEGYSVSREKKERFSLILESASTNQTSMYLCASRLDRGGSTDTQYFGPGTRLTVL.

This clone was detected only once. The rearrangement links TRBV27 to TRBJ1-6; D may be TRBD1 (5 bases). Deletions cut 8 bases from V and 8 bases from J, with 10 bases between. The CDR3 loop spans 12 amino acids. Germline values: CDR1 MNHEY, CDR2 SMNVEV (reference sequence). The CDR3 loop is CASAGPYSPLHF. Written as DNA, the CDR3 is TGTGCCAGCGCAGGGCCATATTCACCCCTCCACTTT.

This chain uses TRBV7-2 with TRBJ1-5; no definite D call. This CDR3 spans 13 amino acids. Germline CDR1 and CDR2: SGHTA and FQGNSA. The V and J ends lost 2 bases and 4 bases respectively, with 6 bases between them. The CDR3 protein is CASSLRENQPQHF. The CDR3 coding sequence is TGTGCCAGCAGCTTAAGGGAGAATCAGCCCCAGCATTTT.

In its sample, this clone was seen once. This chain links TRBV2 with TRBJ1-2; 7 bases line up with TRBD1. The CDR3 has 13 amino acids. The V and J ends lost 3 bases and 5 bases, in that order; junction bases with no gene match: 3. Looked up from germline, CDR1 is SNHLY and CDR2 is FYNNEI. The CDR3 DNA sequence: TGTGCCAGCAGTGAGGACAGGCAGTATGGCTACACCTTC. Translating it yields CASSEDRQYGYTF.

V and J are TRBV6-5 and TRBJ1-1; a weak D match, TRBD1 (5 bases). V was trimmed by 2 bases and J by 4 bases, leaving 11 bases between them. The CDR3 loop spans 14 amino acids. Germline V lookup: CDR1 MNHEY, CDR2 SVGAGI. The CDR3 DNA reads TGTGCCAGCAGTTACACGACTAGGGGCACTGAAGCTTTCTTT. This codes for CASSYTTRGTEAFF.

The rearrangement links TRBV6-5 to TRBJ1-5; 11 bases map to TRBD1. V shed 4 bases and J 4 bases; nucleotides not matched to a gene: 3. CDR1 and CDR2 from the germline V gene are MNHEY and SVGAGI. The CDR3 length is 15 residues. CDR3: CASSWTGGRNQPQHF. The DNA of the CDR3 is TGTGCCAGCAGTTGGACAGGGGGCCGAAATCAGCCCCAGCATTTT.

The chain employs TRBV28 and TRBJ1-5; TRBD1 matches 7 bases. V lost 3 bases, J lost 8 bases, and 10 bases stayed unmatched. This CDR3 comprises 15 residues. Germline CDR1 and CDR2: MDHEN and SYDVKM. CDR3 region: CASSFSDRVGEPQHF. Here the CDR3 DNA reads TGTGCCAGCAGTTTCAGTGACAGGGTTGGTGAGCCCCAGCATTTT.

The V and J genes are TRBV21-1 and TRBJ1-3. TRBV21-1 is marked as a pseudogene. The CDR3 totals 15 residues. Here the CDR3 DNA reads TGTGCCAGCAGCAAGGGGGGGGCTTCGGGAAACACCATATATTTT. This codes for CASSKGGASGNTIYF.

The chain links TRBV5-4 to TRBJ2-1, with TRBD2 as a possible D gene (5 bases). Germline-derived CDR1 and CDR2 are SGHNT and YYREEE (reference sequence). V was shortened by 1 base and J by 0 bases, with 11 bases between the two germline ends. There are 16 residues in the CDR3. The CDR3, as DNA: TGTGCCAGCAGCTTGAGGACTGTTAGCTCCTACAATGAGCAGTTCTTC. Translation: CASSLRTVSSYNEQFF.

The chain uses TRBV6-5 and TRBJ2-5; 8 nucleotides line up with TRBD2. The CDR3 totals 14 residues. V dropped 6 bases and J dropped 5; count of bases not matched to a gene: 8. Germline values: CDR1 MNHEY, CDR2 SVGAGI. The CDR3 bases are TGTGCCAGCAGCGGGAGGGAGCGGAGGGAGACCCAGTACTTC. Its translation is CASSGRERRETQYF.

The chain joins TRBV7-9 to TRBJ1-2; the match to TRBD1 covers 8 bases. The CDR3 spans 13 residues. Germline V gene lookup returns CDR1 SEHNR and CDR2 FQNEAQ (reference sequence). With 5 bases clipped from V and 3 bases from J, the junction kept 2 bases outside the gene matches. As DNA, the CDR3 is TGTGCCAGCAGCCAGGACAGGGACTATGGCTACACCTTC. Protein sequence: CASSQDRDYGYTF.

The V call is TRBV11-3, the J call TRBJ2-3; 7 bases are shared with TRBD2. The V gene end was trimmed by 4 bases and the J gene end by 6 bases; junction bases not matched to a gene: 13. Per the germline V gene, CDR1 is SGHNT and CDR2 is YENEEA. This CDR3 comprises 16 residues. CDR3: CASSSRTGGMWDTQYF. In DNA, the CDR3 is TGTGCCAGCAGCTCCCGAACCGGGGGGATGTGGGATACGCAGTATTTT.

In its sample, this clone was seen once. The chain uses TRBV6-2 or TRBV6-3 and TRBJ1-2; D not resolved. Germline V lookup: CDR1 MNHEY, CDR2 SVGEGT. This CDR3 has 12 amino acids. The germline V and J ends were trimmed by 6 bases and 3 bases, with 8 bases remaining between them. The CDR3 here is CASSFTDYGYTF. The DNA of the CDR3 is TGTGCCAGCAGCTTCACGGACTATGGCTACACCTTC.

CDR3 loop: CASSPRQGGYGYTF. The CDR3, as DNA: TGTGCCAGCAGTCCCAGACAGGGGGGCTATGGCTACACCTTC. V gene TRBV28 combines with J gene TRBJ1-2; TRBD1 matches 9 bases. The V and J ends lost 5 bases and 4 bases, in that order; junction bases with no gene match: 5. The CDR3 has 14 residues. Per the germline V gene, CDR1 is MDHEN and CDR2 is SYDVKM.

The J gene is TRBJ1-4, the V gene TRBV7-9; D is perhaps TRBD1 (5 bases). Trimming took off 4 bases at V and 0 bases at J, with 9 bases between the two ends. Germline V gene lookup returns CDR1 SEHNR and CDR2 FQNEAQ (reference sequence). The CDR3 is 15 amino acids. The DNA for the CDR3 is TGTGCCAGCAGCTCCCTGGGGCCAACTAATGAAAAACTGTTTTTT. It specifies CASSSLGPTNEKLFF.

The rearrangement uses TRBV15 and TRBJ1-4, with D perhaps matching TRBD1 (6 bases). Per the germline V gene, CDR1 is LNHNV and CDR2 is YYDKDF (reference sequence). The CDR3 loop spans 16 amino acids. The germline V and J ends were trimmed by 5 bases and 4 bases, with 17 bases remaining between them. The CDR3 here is CATSSRQADHNEKLFF. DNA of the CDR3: TGTGCCACCAGCTCCCGACAGGCGGACCATAATGAAAAACTGTTTTTT.

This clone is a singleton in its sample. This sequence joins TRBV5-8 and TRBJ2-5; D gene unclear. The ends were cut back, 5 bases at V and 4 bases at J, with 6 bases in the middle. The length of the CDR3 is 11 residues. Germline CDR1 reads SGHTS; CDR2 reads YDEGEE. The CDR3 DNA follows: TGTGCCAGCAGAGCCCTAGAGACCCAGTACTTC. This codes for CASRALETQYF. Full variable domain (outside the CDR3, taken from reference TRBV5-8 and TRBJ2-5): EAGVTQSPTHLIKTRGQQATLRCSPISGHTSVYWYQQALGLGLQFLLWYDEGEERNRGNFPPRFSGRQFPNYSSELNVNALELEDSALYLCASRALETQYFGPGTRLLVL.

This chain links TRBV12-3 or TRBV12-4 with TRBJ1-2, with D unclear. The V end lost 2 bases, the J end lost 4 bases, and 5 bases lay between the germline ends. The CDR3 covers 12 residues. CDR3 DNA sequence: TGTGCCAGCAGTTTAAATATCTATGGCTACACCTTC. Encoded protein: CASSLNIYGYTF.

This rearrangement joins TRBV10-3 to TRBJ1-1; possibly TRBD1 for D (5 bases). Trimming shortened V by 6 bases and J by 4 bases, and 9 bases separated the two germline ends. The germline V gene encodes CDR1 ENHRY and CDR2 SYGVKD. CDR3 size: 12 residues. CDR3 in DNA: TGTGCCATCAGCGAGGGGAGCACTGAAGCTTTCTTT. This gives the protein CAISEGSTEAFF.

This chain's CDR3 is CASSQWGQEIETQYF. CDR3 nucleotide sequence: TGTGCCAGCAGCCAGTGGGGACAGGAAATTGAGACCCAGTACTTC. V usage is TRBV3-1 (or the pseudogene TRBV3-2) and J usage is TRBJ2-5, with 8 bases identical to TRBD1. This CDR3 has 15 amino acids. Germline lookup yields CDR1 LGHDT and CDR2 YNNKEL (reference sequence). The ends lost 3 bases at V and 5 bases at J; junction bases unmatched: 8.

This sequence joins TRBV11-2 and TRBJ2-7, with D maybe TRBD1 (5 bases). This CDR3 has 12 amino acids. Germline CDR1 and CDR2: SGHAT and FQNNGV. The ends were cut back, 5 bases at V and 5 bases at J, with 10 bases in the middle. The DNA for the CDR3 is TGTGCCAGCAGCGCCTCAGGGAACGAGCAGTACTTC. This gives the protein CASSASGNEQYF.

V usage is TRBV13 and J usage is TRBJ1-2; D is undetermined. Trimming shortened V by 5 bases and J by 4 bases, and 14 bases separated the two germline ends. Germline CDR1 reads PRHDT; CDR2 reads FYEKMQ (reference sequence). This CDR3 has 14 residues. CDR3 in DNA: TGTGCCAGCAGCGCTGACGGACTTTCCTATGGCTACACCTTC. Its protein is CASSADGLSYGYTF.

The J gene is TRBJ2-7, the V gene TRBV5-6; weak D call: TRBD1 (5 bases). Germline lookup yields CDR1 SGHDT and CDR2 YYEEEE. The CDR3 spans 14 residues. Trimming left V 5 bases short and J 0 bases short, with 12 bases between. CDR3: CASRTGRTSYEQYF. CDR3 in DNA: TGTGCCAGCAGAACAGGACGGACCTCCTACGAGCAGTACTTC.

Here the CDR3 DNA reads TGTGCCAGCAGCTTTGGGAGGGTAGTCCCCAACGGGGAGCTGTTTTTT. This encodes CASSFGRVVPNGELFF. V and J are TRBV7-2 and TRBJ2-2, with 7 nucleotides matching TRBD2. CDR1 is SGHTA, CDR2 FQGNSA, per germline. The CDR3 is 16 residues long. The V gene end was trimmed by 3 bases and the J gene end by 7 bases; junction bases not matched to a gene: 11. The complete variable domain, with remaining parts taken from reference TRBV7-2 and TRBJ2-2, reads GAGVSQSPSNKVTEKGKDVELRCDPISGHTALYWYRQSLGQGLEFLIYFQGNSAPDKSGLPSDRFSAERTGGSVSTLTIQRTQQEDSAVYLCASSFGRVVPNGELFFGEGSRLTVL.

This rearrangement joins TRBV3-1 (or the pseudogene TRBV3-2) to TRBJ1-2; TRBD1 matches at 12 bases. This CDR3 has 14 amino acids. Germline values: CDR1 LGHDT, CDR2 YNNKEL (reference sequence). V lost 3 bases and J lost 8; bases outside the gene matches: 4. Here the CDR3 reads CASSQGQGALGYTF. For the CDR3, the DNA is TGTGCCAGCAGCCAGGGACAGGGGGCTTTAGGCTACACCTTC.